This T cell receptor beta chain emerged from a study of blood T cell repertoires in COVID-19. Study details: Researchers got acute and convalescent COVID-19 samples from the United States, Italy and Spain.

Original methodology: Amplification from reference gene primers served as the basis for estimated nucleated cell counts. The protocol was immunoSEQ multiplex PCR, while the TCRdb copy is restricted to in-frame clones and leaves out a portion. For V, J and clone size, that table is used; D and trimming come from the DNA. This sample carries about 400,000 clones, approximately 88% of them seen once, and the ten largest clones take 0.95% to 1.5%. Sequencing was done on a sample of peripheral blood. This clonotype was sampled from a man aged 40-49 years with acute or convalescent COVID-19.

CDR3 in DNA: TGTGCCAGCAGTGGGGACAGGGACAACCTTTATTCACCCCTCCACTTT. Its protein product is CASSGDRDNLYSPLHF. The chain is built from TRBV5-4 and TRBJ1-6; 9 bases are a match to TRBD1. Germline V gene lookup returns CDR1 SGHNT and CDR2 YYREEE (reference sequence). V was clipped by 5 bases and J by 8 bases; unmatched bases: 11. The CDR3 spans 16 residues.